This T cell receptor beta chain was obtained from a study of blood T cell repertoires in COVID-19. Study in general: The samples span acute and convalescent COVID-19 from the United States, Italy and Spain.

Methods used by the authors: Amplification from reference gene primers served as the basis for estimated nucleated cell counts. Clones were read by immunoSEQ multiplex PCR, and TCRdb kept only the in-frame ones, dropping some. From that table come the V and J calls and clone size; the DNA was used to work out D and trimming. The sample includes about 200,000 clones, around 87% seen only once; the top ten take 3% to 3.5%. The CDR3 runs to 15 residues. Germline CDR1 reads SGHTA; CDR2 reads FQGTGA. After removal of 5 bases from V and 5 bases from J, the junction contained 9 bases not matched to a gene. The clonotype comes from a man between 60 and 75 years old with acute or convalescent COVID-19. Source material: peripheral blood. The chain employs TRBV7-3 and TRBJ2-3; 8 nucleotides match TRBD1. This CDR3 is CASSLWTGRGDTQYF. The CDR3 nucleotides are TGTGCCAGCAGCCTTTGGACAGGGCGGGGAGATACGCAGTATTTT.